This TCR beta chain was captured in a study of blood T cell repertoires in COVID-19. CDR1 and CDR2 (germline): ENHRY, SYGVKD. V dropped 9 bases and J dropped 1 base, with 14 bases sitting between them. The CDR3 is 14 residues long. Using immunoSEQ multiplex PCR, the repertoire was profiled, and TCRdb retains in-frame clones only, with some absent. The top ten hold under 11% of the sample, which has nearly 100,000 clones, 70% to 85% seen once. This clonotype originated in a man between 65 and 85 years old with acute or convalescent COVID-19. The source material was peripheral blood. The chain couples TRBV10-3 to TRBJ2-3, with D maybe TRBD2 (5 bases). CDR3 sequence: CAIGSGEGTDTQYF. CDR3 nucleotides: TGTGCCATAGGGAGCGGCGAGGGCACAGATACGCAGTATTTT.